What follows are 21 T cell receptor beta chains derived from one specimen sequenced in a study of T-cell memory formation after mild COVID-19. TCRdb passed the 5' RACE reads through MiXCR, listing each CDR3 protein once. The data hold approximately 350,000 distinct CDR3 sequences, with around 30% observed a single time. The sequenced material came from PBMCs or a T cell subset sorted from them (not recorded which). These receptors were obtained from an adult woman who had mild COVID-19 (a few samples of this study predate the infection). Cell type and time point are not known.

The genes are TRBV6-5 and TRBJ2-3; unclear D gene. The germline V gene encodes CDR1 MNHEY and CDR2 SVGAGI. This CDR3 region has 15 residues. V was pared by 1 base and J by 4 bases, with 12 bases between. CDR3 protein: CASSYFDGGADTQYF. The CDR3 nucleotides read TGTGCCAGCAGTTACTTTGATGGTGGAGCAGATACGCAGTATTTT.

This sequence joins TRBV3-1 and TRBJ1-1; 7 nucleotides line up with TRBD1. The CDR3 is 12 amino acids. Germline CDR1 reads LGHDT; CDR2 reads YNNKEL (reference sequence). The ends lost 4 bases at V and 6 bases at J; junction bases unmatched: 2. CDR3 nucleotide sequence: TGTGCCAGCAGCCCCGGACAGGCTGAAGCTTTCTTT. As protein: CASSPGQAEAFF.

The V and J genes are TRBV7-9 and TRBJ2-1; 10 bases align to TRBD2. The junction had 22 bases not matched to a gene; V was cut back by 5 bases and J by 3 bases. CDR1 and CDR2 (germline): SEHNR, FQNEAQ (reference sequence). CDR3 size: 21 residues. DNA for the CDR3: TGTGCCAGCAGCCCCTATCGGCCTAGCGGGGGAAGACAGACCTTCTACAATGAGCAGTTCTTC. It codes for CASSPYRPSGGRQTFYNEQFF.

The CDR3 region is CASSLSWGPQRTQYF. For the CDR3, the DNA is TGTGCCAGCAGTTTATCGTGGGGCCCCCAACGGACCCAGTACTTC. V usage is TRBV27 and J usage is TRBJ2-5; a weak D match, TRBD1 (5 bases). CDR1 and CDR2 (germline): MNHEY, SMNVEV (reference sequence). V dropped 0 bases and J dropped 7 bases, with 15 bases sitting between them. This CDR3 has 15 residues.

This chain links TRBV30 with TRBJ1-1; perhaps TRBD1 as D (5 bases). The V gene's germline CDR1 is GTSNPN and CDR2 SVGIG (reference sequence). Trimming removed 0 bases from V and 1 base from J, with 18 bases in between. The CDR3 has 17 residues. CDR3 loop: CAWSVQGRGRRNTEAFF. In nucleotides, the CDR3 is TGTGCCTGGAGTGTACAAGGGAGGGGCCGGCGGAACACTGAAGCTTTCTTT.

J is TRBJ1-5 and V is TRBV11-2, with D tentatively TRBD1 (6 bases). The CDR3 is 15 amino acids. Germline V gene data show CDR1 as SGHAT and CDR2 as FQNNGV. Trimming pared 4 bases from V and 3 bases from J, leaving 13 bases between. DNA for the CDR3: TGTGCCAGCAGCTCCTACGGACAGTCCAATCAGCCCCAGCATTTT. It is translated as CASSSYGQSNQPQHF.

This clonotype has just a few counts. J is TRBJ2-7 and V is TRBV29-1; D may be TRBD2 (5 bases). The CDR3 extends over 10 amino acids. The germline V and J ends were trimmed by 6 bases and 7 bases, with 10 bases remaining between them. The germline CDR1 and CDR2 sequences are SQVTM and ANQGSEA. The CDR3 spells CSVHEGEQYF. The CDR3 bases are TGCAGCGTCCACGAGGGAGAGCAGTACTTC.

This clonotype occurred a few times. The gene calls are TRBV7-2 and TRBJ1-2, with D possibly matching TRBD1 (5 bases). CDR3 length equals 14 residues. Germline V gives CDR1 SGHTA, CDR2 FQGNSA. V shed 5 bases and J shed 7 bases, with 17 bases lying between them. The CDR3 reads CASSQEAGLGGYTF. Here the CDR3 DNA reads TGTGCCAGCAGCCAGGAGGCGGGGCTAGGTGGCTACACCTTC.

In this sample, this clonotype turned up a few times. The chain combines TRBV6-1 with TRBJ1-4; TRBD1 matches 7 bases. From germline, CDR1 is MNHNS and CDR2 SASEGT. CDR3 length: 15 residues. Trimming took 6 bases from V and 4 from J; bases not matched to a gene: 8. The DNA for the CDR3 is TGTGCCAGCAGGGGAGAGGGGGCGTTTAATGAAAAACTGTTTTTT. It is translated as CASRGEGAFNEKLFF.

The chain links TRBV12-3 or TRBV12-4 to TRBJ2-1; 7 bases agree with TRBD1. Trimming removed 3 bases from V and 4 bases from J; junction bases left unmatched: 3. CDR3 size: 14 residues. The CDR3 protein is CASSLRQGYNEQFF. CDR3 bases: TGTGCCAGCAGTTTGCGACAGGGTTACAATGAGCAGTTCTTC.

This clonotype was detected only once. The CDR3 DNA reads TGTGCCAGCAGAAAGGGGGCGCTGGGCTATGGCTACACCTTC. This encodes CASRKGALGYGYTF. The chain uses TRBV6-2 or TRBV6-3 and TRBJ1-2; TRBD1 aligns across 7 bases. The CDR3 contains 14 residues. The ends lost 6 bases at V and 4 bases at J; junction bases unmatched: 8. Germline CDR1 MNHEY, CDR2 SVGEGT.

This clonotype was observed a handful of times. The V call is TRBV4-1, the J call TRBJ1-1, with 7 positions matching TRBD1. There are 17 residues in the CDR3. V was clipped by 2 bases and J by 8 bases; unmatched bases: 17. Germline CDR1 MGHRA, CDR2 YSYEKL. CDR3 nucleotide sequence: TGCGCCAGCAGCCAACTCGGGACAGAAGGCCCGTTTGCGGAAGCTTTCTTT. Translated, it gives CASSQLGTEGPFAEAFF.

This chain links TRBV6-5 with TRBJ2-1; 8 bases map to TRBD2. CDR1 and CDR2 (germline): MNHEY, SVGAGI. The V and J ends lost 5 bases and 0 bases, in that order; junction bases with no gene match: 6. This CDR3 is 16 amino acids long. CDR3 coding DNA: TGTGCCAGCAGTAAACTAGCGGCGAACTCCTACAATGAGCAGTTCTTC. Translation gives CASSKLAANSYNEQFF.

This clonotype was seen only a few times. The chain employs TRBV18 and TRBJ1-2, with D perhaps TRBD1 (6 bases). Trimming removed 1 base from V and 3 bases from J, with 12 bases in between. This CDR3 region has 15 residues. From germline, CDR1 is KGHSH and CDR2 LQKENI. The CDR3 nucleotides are TGTGCCAGCTCACCACTCATACAGGGCGACTATGGCTACACCTTC. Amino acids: CASSPLIQGDYGYTF.

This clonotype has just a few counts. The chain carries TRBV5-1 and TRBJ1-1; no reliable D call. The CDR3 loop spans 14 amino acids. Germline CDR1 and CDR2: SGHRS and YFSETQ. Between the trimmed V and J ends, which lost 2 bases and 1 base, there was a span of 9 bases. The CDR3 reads CASSLGPPNTEAFF. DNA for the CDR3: TGCGCCAGCAGCTTAGGGCCGCCGAACACTGAAGCTTTCTTT.

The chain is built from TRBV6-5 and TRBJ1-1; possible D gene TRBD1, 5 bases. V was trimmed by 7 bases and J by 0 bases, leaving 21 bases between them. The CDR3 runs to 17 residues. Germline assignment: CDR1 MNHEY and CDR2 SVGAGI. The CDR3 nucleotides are TGTGCCAGCACCCCCAGGCGCCTCCAGGGTATGAACACTGAAGCTTTCTTT. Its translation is CASTPRRLQGMNTEAFF.

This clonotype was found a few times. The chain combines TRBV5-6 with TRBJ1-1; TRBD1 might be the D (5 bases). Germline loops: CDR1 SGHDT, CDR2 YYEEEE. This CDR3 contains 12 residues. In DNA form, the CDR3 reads TGTGCTCGCGGGGCGACACGGACTGAAGCTTTCTTT. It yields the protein CARGATRTEAFF.

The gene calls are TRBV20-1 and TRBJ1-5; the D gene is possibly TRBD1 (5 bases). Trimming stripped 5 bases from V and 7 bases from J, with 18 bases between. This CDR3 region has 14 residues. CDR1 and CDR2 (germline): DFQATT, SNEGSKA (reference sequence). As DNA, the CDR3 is TGCAGTGCTCTAAAGGCCAGGGAGGGACAGCCCCAGCATTTT. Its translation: CSALKAREGQPQHF.

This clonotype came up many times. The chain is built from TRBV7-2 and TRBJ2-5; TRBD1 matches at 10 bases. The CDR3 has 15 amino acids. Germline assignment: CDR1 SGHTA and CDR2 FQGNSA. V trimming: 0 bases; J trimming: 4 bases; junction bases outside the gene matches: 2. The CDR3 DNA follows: TGTGCCAGCAGCTTAGCGAGGACAGGGGGAGAGACCCAGTACTTC. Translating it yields CASSLARTGGETQYF. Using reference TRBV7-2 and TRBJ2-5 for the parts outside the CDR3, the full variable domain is GAGVSQSPSNKVTEKGKDVELRCDPISGHTALYWYRQSLGQGLEFLIYFQGNSAPDKSGLPSDRFSAERTGGSVSTLTIQRTQQEDSAVYLCASSLARTGGETQYFGPGTRLLVL.

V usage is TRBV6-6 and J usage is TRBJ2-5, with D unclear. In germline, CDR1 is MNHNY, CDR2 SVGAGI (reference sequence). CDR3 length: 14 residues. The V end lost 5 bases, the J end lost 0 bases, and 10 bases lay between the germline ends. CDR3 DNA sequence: TGTGCCAGCAGTCCCTCCGCATACCAAGAGACCCAGTACTTC. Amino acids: CASSPSAYQETQYF.

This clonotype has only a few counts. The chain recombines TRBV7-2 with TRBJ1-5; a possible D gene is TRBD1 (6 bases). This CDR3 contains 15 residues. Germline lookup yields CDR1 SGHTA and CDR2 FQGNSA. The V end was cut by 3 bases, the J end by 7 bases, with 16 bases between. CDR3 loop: CASSLGGPVKQPQHF. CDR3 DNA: TGTGCCAGCAGCTTGGGGGGGCCCGTCAAGCAGCCCCAGCATTTT.